This T cell receptor beta chain stems from a study of cytomegalovirus exposure and HLA in healthy donors. Study findings and constraints: A link between a missense DCLRE1C variant and TCR beta V- and J-gene trimming emerged from a later analysis.

Germline CDR1 SQVTM, CDR2 ANQGSEA. The ends were cut back, 3 bases at V and 0 bases at J, with 3 bases in the middle. The CDR3 contains 13 residues. The PCR made use of 60 Vbeta and 13 Jbeta primers. The method was immunoSEQ multiplex PCR; TCRdb's version includes in-frame clones alone and lacks a portion of them. This sample has about 120,000 clones, with 81% found just once. In the case of this clone: Its antigen is currently unknown.

This chain links TRBV29-1 with TRBJ2-6; D gene uncertain. The sample consisted of PBMCs. This clonotype was sampled from a man aged 18 to 29 in good health and CMV-seropositive. CDR3 bases: TGCAGCGTTGACTACTCTGGGGCCAACGTCCTGACTTTC. Amino acids: CSVDYSGANVLTF.